This T cell receptor beta chain was sequenced in a study of cytomegalovirus exposure and HLA in healthy donors. PCR employed 60 Vbeta and 13 Jbeta primers. The data were produced by immunoSEQ multiplex PCR, yet TCRdb's version contains in-frame clones alone and is incomplete. The sample has about 84,000 clones, 63% seen once. Findings and caveats of the study: It was taken for granted in presence/absence analyses that sequencing depth across donors was roughly uniform.

To note about this clone: Its antigen is not known.

V was trimmed by 1 base and J by 5 bases, leaving 10 bases between them. The CDR3 consists of 13 residues. The germline CDR1 and CDR2 sequences are SGHDT and YYEEEE. The source is a woman in her thirties or forties in good health and CMV-seropositive. The rearrangement uses TRBV5-6 and TRBJ2-7; D remains unclear. Specimen: PBMCs. In DNA, the CDR3 is TGTGCCAGCAGCTTGACCAGGCGCGACGAGCAGTACTTC. Its protein product is CASSLTRRDEQYF.